The 20 T cell receptor beta chains listed next were all sequenced from one sample in a study of T cells in women clearing cervical HPV infection. Clones were sequenced by immunoSEQ multiplex PCR, and TCRdb holds only the in-frame ones, with some missing. Its clone listing holds under 45,000 clones. Sequencing input: blood buffy coat. The receptors derive from a woman aged 18 to 75 with a cervical HPV16 infection that either progressed to CIN3+ or cleared (not recorded which).

Regarding this clone: The read terminates 3 residues ahead of where the CDR3 ends, so the germline J gene completes it. The chain carries TRBV28 and TRBJ1-6; TRBD1 might be the D (6 bases). This CDR3 is built from 17 residues. Trimming removed 3 bases from V and 10 bases from J, with 22 bases in between. Looked up from germline, CDR1 is MDHEN and CDR2 is SYDVKM. The sequenced CDR3 bases are TGTGCCAGCAGTTTCTTCTTGCGGGGGCCAAAGGGATCACCC. Translation: CASSFFLRGPKGSP. The CDR3 reads in full as CASSFFLRGPKGSPLHF.

Points on this clone: The read ends 3 residues before the CDR3 terminus; that terminus is restored from the germline J gene. V and J are TRBV6-4 and TRBJ2-1; 7 bases match TRBD1. CDR3 length: 13 amino acids. V shed 5 bases, J shed 8 bases, and the junction held 6 bases outside the gene matches. Germline V lookup: CDR1 MRHNA, CDR2 SNTAGT. The sequenced part of the CDR3 DNA is TGTGCCAGCAGTCCATTAGACAGGGATGAG. It encodes CASSPLDRDE. The full-length CDR3 reads as CASSPLDRDEQFF.

About this clone itself: The CDR3 end falls 3 residues outside the read, so it is completed with the germline J gene. This chain uses TRBV7-3 with TRBJ2-5; TRBD1 is a possible D gene (7 bases). This CDR3 is built from 14 residues. V was pared by 2 bases and J by 5 bases, with 12 bases between. From germline, CDR1 is SGHTA and CDR2 FQGTGA. CDR3 loop: CASSLGPGGETQYF. The CDR3 DNA, read in part, is TGTGCCAGCAGCTTAGGGCCAGGGGGGGAGACC. Complete variable domain (other parts from reference TRBV7-3 and TRBJ2-5): GAGVSQTPSNKVTEKGKYVELRCDPISGHTALYWYRQSLGQGPEFLIYFQGTGAADDSGLPNDRFFAVRPEGSVSTLKIQRTERGDSAVYLCASSLGPGGETQYFGPGTRLLVL.

Turning to this clone: The read ends 3 residues shy of where the CDR3 ends; the end is completed using the germline J gene. V gene TRBV28 combines with J gene TRBJ1-4; TRBD1 matches 7 bases. The V and J ends lost 7 bases and 5 bases, in that order; junction bases with no gene match: 10. CDR3 size: 15 residues. The germline V gene encodes CDR1 MDHEN and CDR2 SYDVKM. The DNA read from the CDR3 is TGTGCCAGCAATCCGGACAGGAACCCGAATGAAAAA. Translated, it gives CASNPDRNPNEK. The whole CDR3 sequence is CASNPDRNPNEKLFF.

Regarding this clone: Sequencing ends 3 residues short of the CDR3 end; the germline J gene provides the rest. The V call is TRBV7-2, the J call TRBJ2-7, with a weak D call TRBD2 (6 bases). The germline gives CDR1 SGHTA, CDR2 FQGNSA. V was clipped by 3 bases and J by 2 bases, with 14 bases between them. The CDR3 loop spans 15 amino acids. CDR3 region: CASSFPVREAYEQYF. CDR3 DNA, as far as it was read: TGTGCCAGCAGCTTTCCGGTCAGGGAGGCCTACGAG.

Concerning this clone itself: The sequence runs out 3 residues before the end of the CDR3; the remainder is reconstructed from the germline J gene. The genes are TRBV18 and TRBJ2-3, with 8 bases identical to TRBD1. J lost 4 bases, V lost 3 bases, and 3 bases had no gene match. Germline V gene lookup returns CDR1 KGHSH and CDR2 LQKENI. CDR3 length equals 14 residues. CDR3 DNA (partial): TGTGCCAGCTCACCTGACAGGGGCGCAGATACG. This translates into CASSPDRGADT. The whole CDR3 sequence reads CASSPDRGADTQYF.

Concerning this clone: The CDR3 end lies 3 residues beyond the end of the read and is filled in from the germline J gene. This chain joins TRBV6-2 or TRBV6-3 and TRBJ1-2; the D is unclear. In germline, CDR1 is MNHEY, CDR2 SVGEGT. This CDR3 is built from 16 residues. CDR3 sequence reads: CASSYSVRASFGGYTF. Incomplete CDR3 DNA: TGTGCCAGCAGTTACTCGGTTAGAGCTAGCTTCGGAGGC.

A note on this clone: The missing CDR3 end, 3 residues past where the read stops, is filled in from the germline J gene. The rearrangement joins TRBV13 to TRBJ1-6; D unresolved. There are 17 residues in the CDR3. V was cut by 3 bases and J by 0 bases, with 12 bases left in between. Germline V gene sequence: CDR1 PRHDT, CDR2 FYEKMQ (reference sequence). Incomplete CDR3 DNA: TGTGCCAGCAGCTTGGAGGGCCCGTTCTCCTATAATTCACCC. This encodes CASSLEGPFSYNSP. The full CDR3 reads CASSLEGPFSYNSPLHF.

Worth noting for this clone: The missing CDR3 end, 3 residues past where the read stops, is filled in from the germline J gene. The gene calls are TRBV5-4 and TRBJ1-2, with 7 positions matching TRBD1. This CDR3 has 14 amino acids. Germline trimming cut 4 bases from V and 4 bases from J; bases unmatched to any gene: 7. Per the germline V gene, CDR1 is SGHNT and CDR2 is YYREEE (reference sequence). The CDR3 sequence is CASSKGQDPYGYTF. The CDR3 bases that were read are TGTGCCAGCAGCAAAGGACAGGACCCCTATGGC.

In the case of this clone: The DNA ends 3 residues before the CDR3 does, and the rest of the CDR3 is filled in from the germline J gene. J is TRBJ1-2 and V is TRBV4-2; no clear D. Germline lookup yields CDR1 LGHNA and CDR2 YNFKEQ. Trimming removed 0 bases from V and 5 bases from J, with 16 bases in between. There are 16 residues in the CDR3. The chain's CDR3 is CASSQDLPGIRYGYTF. CDR3 bases read: TGTGCCAGCAGCCAAGATTTGCCAGGAATCAGATATGGC.

Comments on this clone: The CDR3 end lies 3 residues beyond the end of the read and is filled in from the germline J gene. This chain connects TRBV10-1 to TRBJ2-4; tentative D call: TRBD2 (5 bases). The germline V and J ends were trimmed by 7 bases and 0 bases, with 16 bases remaining between them. Germline V gene lookup returns CDR1 WNHNN and CDR2 SYGVQD (reference sequence). There are 16 residues in the CDR3. The sequenced part of the CDR3 DNA is TGCGCCAGCAAGAAACGGGGAACTATAGCCAAAAACATT. Translated: CASKKRGTIAKNI. The whole CDR3 protein is CASKKRGTIAKNIQYF.

For this clone: The read terminates 3 residues ahead of where the CDR3 ends, so the germline J gene completes it. The rearrangement uses TRBV29-1 and TRBJ2-1; TRBD2 agrees at 8 bases. There are 15 residues in the CDR3. The V and J ends lost 0 bases and 6 bases, in that order; junction bases with no gene match: 7. Per the germline V gene, CDR1 is SQVTM and CDR2 is ANQGSEA. The CDR3 spells CSVEDLSGIGNEQFF. The covered CDR3 bases are TGCAGCGTTGAAGACCTTAGCGGGATCGGCAATGAG.

Concerning this clone itself: The sequence runs out 3 residues before the end of the CDR3; the remainder is reconstructed from the germline J gene. J is TRBJ1-1 and V is TRBV28, with TRBD1 matching over 7 bases. Trimming cost V 6 bases and J 3 bases; bases outside gene matches: 4. The CDR3 sequence is 13 residues long. Germline V lookup: CDR1 MDHEN, CDR2 SYDVKM. The CDR3 sequence: CASSIQGDTEAFF. CDR3 DNA, as far as it was read: TGTGCCAGCAGCATCCAGGGGGACACTGAA.

Worth noting for this clone: The read falls 3 residues short of the CDR3 end, and the missing part is taken from the germline J gene. V is TRBV18 and J is TRBJ1-3; perhaps TRBD1 as D (6 bases). The germline V and J ends were trimmed by 3 bases and 2 bases, with 14 bases remaining between them. Germline V gene sequence: CDR1 KGHSH, CDR2 LQKENI. The CDR3 length is 16 residues. CDR3 sequence reads: CASSPLPRTAGNTIYF. The sequenced part of the CDR3 DNA is TGTGCCAGCTCACCCCTCCCCCGGACAGCTGGAAACACC. The whole variable domain, filled in from reference TRBV18 and TRBJ1-3, reads NAGVMQNPRHLVRRRGQEARLRCSPMKGHSHVYWYRQLPEEGLKFMVYLQKENIIDESGMPKERFSAEFPKEGPSILRIQQVVRGDSAAYFCASSPLPRTAGNTIYFGEGSWLTVV.

Points on this clone: The read falls 3 residues short of the CDR3 end, and the missing part is taken from the germline J gene. The V call is TRBV5-1, the J call TRBJ2-1; TRBD2 matches at 9 bases. Trimming cost V 1 base and J 4 bases; bases outside gene matches: 3. The CDR3 totals 15 residues. CDR1 is SGHRS, CDR2 YFSETQ, per germline. The sequenced part of the CDR3 DNA is TGCGCCAGCAGCTTGAGACTAGCGGCATACAATGAG. Encoded protein: CASSLRLAAYNE. The entire CDR3 reads CASSLRLAAYNEQFF.

The part of the CDR3 DNA that was read is TGTGCCAGCAGACAGACAGGGGGGCGAACCGGGGAG. It encodes CASRQTGGRTGE. The entire CDR3 is CASRQTGGRTGELFF. The gene calls are TRBV6-2 or TRBV6-3 and TRBJ2-2; 9 bases fit TRBD1. From the germline J gene comes the end of the CDR3, since the read stops 3 residues before it. This CDR3 is 15 amino acids long. Germline V gives CDR1 MNHEY, CDR2 SVGEGT. V gave up 6 bases and J gave up 5 bases; unmatched junction bases: 7.

Remarks on this clone: The CDR3 end lies 3 residues beyond the end of the read and is filled in from the germline J gene. The V call is TRBV2, the J call TRBJ1-1, with D possibly being TRBD1 (6 bases). V was cut by 3 bases and J by 3 bases, with 11 bases left in between. The CDR3 extends over 14 amino acids. The germline V gene encodes CDR1 SNHLY and CDR2 FYNNEI. The DNA read from the CDR3 is TGTGCCAGCAGTGAGTCAGGGGCGGACACTGAA. The encoded protein is CASSESGADTE. The full CDR3 sequence reads CASSESGADTEAFF.

A note on this clone: The read terminates 3 residues ahead of where the CDR3 ends, so the germline J gene completes it. J is TRBJ1-1 and V is TRBV10-1, with 10 bases identical to TRBD1. V dropped 6 bases and J dropped 6; count of bases not matched to a gene: 4. Germline V CDR1 and CDR2: WNHNN, SYGVQD (reference sequence). CDR3 length: 13 residues. CDR3 sequence: CASRPGTGAEAFF. The sequenced CDR3 bases are TGCGCCAGCAGACCCGGGACAGGGGCTGAA.

In the case of this clone: The read stops 3 residues short of the end of the CDR3; the missing end is completed from the germline J gene. V gene TRBV6-2 or TRBV6-3 combines with J gene TRBJ1-5; tentative D call: TRBD1 (6 bases). CDR3 size: 17 residues. Germline lookup yields CDR1 MNHEY and CDR2 SVGEGT. Trimming stripped 4 bases from V and 1 base from J, with 17 bases between. CDR3 DNA (partial): TGTGCCAGCAGTTTCTACTCTCAGGGGAAAAGCAATCAGCCC. It codes for CASSFYSQGKSNQP. The whole CDR3 protein reads CASSFYSQGKSNQPQHF.

The DNA read from the CDR3 is TGTGCCAACGACTTCGGACCGGGACAGGGAGACAATGAG. Protein product: CANDFGPGQGDNE. The whole CDR3 is CANDFGPGQGDNEQFF. The rearrangement joins TRBV19 to TRBJ2-1, with 9 nucleotides matching TRBD1. The CDR3 goes on 3 residues after the read ends, and that part is filled in from the germline J gene. The germline V gene has CDR1 LNHDA and CDR2 SQIVND (reference sequence). This CDR3 comprises 16 residues. After removal of 10 bases from V and 5 bases from J, the junction contained 15 bases not matched to a gene.